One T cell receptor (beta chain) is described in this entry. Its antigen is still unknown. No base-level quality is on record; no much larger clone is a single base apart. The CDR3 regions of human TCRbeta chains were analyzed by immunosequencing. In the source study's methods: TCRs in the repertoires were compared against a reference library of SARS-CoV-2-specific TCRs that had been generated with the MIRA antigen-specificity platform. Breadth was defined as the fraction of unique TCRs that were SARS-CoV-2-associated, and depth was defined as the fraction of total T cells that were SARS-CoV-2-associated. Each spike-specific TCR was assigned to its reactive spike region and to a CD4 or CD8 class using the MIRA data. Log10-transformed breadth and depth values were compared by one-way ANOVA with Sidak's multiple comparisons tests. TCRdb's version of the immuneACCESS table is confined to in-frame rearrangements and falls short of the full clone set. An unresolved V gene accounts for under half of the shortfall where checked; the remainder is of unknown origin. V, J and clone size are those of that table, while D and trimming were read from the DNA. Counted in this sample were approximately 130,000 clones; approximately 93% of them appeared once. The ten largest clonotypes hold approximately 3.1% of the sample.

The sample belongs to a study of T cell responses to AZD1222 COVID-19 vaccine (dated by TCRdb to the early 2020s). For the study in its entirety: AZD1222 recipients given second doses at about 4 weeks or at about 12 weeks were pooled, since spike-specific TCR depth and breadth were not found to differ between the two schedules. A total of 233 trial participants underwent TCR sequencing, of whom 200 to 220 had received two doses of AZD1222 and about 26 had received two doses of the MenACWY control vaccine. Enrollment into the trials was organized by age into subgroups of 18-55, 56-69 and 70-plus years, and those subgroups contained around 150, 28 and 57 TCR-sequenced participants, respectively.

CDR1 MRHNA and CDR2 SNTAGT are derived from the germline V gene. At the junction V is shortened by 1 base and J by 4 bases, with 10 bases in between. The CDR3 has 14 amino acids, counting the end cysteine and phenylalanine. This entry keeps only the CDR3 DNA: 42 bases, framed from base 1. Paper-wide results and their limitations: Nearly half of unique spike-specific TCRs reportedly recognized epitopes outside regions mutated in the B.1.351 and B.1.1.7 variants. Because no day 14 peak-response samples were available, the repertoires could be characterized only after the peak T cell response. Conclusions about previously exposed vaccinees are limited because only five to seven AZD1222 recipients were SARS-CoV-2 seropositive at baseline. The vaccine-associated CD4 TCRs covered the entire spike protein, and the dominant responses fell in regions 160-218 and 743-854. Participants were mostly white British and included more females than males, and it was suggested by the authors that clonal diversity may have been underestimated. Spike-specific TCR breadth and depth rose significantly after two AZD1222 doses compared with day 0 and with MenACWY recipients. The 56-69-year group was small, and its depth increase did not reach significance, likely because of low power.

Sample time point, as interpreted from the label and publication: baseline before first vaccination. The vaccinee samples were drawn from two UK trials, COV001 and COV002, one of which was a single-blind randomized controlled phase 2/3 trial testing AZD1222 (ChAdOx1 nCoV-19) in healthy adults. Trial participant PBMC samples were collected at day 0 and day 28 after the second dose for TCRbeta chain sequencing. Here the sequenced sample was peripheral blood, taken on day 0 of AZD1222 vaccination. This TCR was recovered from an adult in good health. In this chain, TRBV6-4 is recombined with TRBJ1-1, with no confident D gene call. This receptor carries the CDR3 CASSDYPRGTEAFF. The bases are TGTGCCAGCAGTGACTACCCCCGAGGCACTGAAGCTTTCTTT.